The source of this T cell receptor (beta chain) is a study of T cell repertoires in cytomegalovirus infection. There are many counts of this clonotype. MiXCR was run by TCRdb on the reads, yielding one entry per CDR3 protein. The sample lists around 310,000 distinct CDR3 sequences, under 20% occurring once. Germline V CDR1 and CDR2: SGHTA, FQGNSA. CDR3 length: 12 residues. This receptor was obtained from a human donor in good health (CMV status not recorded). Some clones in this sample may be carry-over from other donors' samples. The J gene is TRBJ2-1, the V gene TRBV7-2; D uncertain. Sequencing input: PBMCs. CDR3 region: CAGADSYNEQFF. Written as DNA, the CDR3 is TGTGCAGGCGCCGACTCCTACAATGAGCAGTTCTTC.